This T cell receptor beta chain was obtained from a study of blood T cell repertoires in COVID-19. Whole-study context: Acute-phase and convalescent COVID-19 samples originated in the United States, Italy and Spain.

Trimming removed 8 bases at V and 0 bases at J, with 14 bases between. Germline-derived CDR1 and CDR2 are MNHEY and SMNVEV (reference sequence). The CDR3 runs 16 residues. The table lists this clone with a few counts. Using immunoSEQ multiplex PCR, the repertoire was profiled, and TCRdb retains in-frame clones only, with some absent. The data contain approximately 140,000 clones, roughly 84% of them singletons. Sequenced sample: peripheral blood. This chain joins TRBV27 and TRBJ2-6, with a weak D call TRBD2 (5 bases). The source is a man aged 55 to 70 with acute or convalescent COVID-19. CDR3 nucleotide sequence: TGTGCCAGCCTCCAGAGGGCCGGCTCTGGGGCCAACGTCCTGACTTTC. Translating it yields CASLQRAGSGANVLTF.